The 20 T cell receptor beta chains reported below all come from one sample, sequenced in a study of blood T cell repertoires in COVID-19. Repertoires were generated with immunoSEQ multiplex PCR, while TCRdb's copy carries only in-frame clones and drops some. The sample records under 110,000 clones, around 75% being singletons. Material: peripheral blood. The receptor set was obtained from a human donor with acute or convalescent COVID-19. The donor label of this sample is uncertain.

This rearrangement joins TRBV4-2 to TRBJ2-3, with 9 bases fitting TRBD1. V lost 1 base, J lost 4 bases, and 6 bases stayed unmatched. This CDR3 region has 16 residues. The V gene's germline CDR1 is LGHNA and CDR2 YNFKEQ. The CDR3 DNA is TGTGCCAGCAGCCAAGTGGGGGACAGGGCAGCAGATACGCAGTATTTT. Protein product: CASSQVGDRAADTQYF.

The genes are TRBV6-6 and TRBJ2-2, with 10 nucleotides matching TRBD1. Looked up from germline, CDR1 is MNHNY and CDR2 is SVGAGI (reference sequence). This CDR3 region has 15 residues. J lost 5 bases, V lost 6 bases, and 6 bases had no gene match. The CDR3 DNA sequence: TGTGCCAGCAGCGGGCCGGGACAGGGGACCGGGGAGCTGTTTTTT. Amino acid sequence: CASSGPGQGTGELFF.

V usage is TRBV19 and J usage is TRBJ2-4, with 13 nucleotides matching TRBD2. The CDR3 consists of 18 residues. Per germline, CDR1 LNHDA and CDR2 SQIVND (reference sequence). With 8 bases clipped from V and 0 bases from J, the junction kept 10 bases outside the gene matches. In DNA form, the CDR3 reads TGTGCCAGTTCTCTGGGGACTAGCGGGGCTGTAGCCAAAAACATTCAGTACTTC. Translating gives CASSLGTSGAVAKNIQYF.

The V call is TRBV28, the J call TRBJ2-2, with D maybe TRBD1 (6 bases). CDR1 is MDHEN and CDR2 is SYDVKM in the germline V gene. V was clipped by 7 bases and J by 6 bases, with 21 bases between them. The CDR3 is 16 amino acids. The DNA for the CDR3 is TGTGCCAGCACCCCCTCCCCCATCACAGGGTCCGGGGAGCTGTTTTTT. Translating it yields CASTPSPITGSGELFF. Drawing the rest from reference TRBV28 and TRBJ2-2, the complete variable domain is DVKVTQSSRYLVKRTGEKVFLECVQDMDHENMFWYRQDPGLGLRLIYFSYDVKMKEKGDIPEGYSVSREKKERFSLILESASTNQTSMYLCASTPSPITGSGELFFGEGSRLTVL.

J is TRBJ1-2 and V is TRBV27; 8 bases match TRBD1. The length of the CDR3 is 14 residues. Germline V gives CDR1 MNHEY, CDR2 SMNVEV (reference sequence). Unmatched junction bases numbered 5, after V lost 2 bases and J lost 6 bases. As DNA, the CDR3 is TGTGCCAGCAGTTTACTTCCAGGGGGCGATGGCTACACCTTC. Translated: CASSLLPGGDGYTF.

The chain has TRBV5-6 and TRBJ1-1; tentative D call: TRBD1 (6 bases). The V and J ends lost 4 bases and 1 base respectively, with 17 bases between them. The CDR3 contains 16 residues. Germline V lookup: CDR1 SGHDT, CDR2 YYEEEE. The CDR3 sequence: CASSLAGTHENTEAFF. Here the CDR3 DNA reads TGTGCCAGCAGCCTAGCCGGGACACACGAGAACACTGAAGCTTTCTTT.

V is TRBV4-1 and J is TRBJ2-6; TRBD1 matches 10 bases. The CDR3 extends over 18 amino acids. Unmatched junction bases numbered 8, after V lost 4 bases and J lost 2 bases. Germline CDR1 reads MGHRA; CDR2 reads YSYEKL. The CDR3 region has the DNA TGCGCCAGCAGCCTCCGGGACAGGGGTACGACTGGGGCCAACGTCCTGACTTTC. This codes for CASSLRDRGTTGANVLTF.

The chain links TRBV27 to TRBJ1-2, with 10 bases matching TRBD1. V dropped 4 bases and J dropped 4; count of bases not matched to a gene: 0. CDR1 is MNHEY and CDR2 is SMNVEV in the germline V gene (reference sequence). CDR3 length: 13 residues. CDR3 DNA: TGTGCCAGCAGTTGGACAGGGGGCTATGGCTACACCTTC. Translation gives CASSWTGGYGYTF.

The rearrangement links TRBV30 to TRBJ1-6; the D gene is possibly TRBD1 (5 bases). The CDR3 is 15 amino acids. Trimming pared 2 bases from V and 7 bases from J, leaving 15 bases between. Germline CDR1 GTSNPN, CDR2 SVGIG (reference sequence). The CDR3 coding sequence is TGTGCCTGGAGTAGGATTGACAGAAGAAATTCACCCCTCCACTTT. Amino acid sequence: CAWSRIDRRNSPLHF. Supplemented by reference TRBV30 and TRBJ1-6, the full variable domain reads SQTIHQWPATLVQPVGSPLSLECTVEGTSNPNLYWYRQAAGRGLQLLFYSVGIGQISSEVPQNLSASRPQDRQFILSSKKLLLSDSGFYLCAWSRIDRRNSPLHFGNGTRLTVT.

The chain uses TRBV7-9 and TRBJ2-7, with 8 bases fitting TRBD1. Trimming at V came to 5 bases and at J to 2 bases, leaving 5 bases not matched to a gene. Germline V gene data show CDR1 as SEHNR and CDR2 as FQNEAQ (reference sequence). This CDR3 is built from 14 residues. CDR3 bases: TGTGCCAGCAGCGGGACAGGTCTGACCTACGAGCAGTACTTC. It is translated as CASSGTGLTYEQYF.

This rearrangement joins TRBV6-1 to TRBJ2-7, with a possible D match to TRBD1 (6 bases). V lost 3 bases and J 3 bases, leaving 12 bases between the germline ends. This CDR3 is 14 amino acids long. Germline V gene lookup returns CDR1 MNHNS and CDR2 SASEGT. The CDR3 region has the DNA TGTGCCAGCAGTGAGGGTAGGGGGTACTACGAGCAGTACGTC. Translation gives CASSEGRGYYEQYV.

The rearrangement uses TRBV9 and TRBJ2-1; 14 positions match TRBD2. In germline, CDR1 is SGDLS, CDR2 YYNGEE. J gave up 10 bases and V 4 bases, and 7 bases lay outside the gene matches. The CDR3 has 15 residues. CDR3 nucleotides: TGTGCCAGCAGCTCCCGACTAGCGGGGGGGAACGAGCAGTTCTTC. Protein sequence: CASSSRLAGGNEQFF.

CDR3 sequence: CASSLTGRLAGLGETQYF. In DNA, the CDR3 is TGCGCCAGCAGCTTAACCGGGCGACTAGCGGGGCTGGGAGAGACCCAGTACTTC. The chain joins TRBV5-1 to TRBJ2-5; the match to TRBD2 covers 11 bases. There are 18 residues in the CDR3. V dropped 2 bases and J dropped 4; count of bases not matched to a gene: 13. Germline V gene lookup returns CDR1 SGHRS and CDR2 YFSETQ.

This chain's CDR3 is CASSVTGGLNIQYF. The CDR3 DNA reads as TGTGCCAGCAGTGTAACAGGGGGCTTAAACATTCAGTACTTC. The chain combines TRBV2 with TRBJ2-4; 9 bases agree with TRBD1. The CDR3 contains 14 residues. Germline CDR1 and CDR2: SNHLY and FYNNEI. Trimming removed 4 bases from V and 6 bases from J; junction bases left unmatched: 4.

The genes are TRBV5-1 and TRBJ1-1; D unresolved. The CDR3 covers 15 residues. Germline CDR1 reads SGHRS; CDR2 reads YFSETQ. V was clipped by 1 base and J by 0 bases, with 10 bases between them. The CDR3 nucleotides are TGCGCCAGCAGCTTGTACAGCCCGGTGAACACTGAAGCTTTCTTT. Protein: CASSLYSPVNTEAFF.

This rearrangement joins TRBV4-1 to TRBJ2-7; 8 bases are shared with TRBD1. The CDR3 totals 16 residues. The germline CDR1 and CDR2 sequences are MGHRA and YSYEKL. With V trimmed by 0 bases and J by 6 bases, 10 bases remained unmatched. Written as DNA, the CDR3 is TGCGCCAGCAGCCAAGAACGGACAGGGAGTTATGGCGAGCAGTACGTC. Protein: CASSQERTGSYGEQYV.

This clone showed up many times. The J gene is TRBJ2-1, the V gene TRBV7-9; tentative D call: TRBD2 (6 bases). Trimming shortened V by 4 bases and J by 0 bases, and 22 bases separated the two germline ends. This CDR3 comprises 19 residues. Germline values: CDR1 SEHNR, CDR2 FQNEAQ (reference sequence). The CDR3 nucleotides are TGTGCCAGCAGCTCCCCGGGACGGGGGACTGGGAGCTCCTACAATGAGCAGTTCTTC. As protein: CASSSPGRGTGSSYNEQFF. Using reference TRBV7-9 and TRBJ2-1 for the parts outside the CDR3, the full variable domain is DTGVSQNPRHKITKRGQNVTFRCDPISEHNRLYWYRQTLGQGPEFLTYFQNEAQLEKSRLLSDRFSAERPKGSFSTLEIQRTEQGDSAMYLCASSSPGRGTGSSYNEQFFGPGTRLTVL.

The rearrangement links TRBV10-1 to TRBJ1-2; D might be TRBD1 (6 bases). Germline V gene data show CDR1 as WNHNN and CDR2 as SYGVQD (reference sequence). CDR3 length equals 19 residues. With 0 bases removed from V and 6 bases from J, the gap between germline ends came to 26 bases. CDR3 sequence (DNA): TGCGCCAGCAGTGAGTCGAGATGGGGTCGCCGCCAGCGACAGGATGGCTACACCTTC. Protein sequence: CASSESRWGRRQRQDGYTF.

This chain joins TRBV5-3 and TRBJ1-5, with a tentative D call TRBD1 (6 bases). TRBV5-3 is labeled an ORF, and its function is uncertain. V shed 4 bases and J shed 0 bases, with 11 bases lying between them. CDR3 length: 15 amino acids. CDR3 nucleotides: TGTGCCAGAAGCCGGACAGATTATAGCAATCAGCCCCAGCATTTT. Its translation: CARSRTDYSNQPQHF.

Written as DNA, the CDR3 is TGTGCCATCCGGACAGGGGGGATCCCAGATACGCAGTATTTT. Its translation: CAIRTGGIPDTQYF. The chain has TRBV6-5 and TRBJ2-3; 10 bases are a match to TRBD1. The V segment lost 10 bases and the J segment 4 bases; nucleotides outside the gene matches: 8. The CDR3 spans 14 residues. Germline values: CDR1 MNHEY, CDR2 SVGAGI.